What follows describes a single T cell receptor beta chain. The record originates from a study of CD8 T cells in Susac syndrome. Bulk CD8+ and CD4+ cells came from magnetic negative isolation; CD8+ TEMRA by FACS. This CDR3 has 14 residues. V lost 8 bases to trimming and J lost 4 bases, with 14 bases between them. Germline CDR1 LGHDT, CDR2 YNNKEL (reference sequence). Random hexamers were used to reverse transcribe roughly 0.5 to 1 ug of RNA. A single record per CDR3 protein comes from TCRdb applying MiXCR to the immunoSEQ multiplex PCR reads. The sample lists approximately 120,000 distinct CDR3 sequences, around 94% seen once, with roughly 0.087% in the top ten.

Sample: CD4+ T cells from PBMCs. The chain recombines TRBV3-1 with TRBJ1-4, with D hard to call. The receptor comes from a human donor in good health. The DNA for the CDR3 is TGTGCCAGCTGCCCGGGAGGCGATAATGAAAAACTGTTTTTT. Protein product: CASCPGGDNEKLFF.